Listed here are 32 T cell receptor beta chains from one sample, sequenced in a study of blood T cell repertoires in COVID-19 (dated by TCRdb to the early 2020s). Receptor amplification or capture employed the immunoSEQ multiplex PCR assay. TCRdb retrieved this table from immuneACCESS and kept in-frame rearrangements only. Not all clones are present; in checked studies, unresolved V genes account for under half, and no reason is known for the remainder. The sample records some 200,000 clones, about 79% of which are singletons. In total, the top ten clones hold about 8.9% of the sample. The sequenced material came from peripheral blood. The receptors derive from a man aged 50 or older with active or convalescent COVID-19.

This chain uses TRBV7-2 with TRBJ2-3, with 9 bases matching TRBD2. The V gene's germline CDR1 is SGHTA and CDR2 FQGNSA. V was pared by 2 bases and J by 4 bases, with 7 bases of the junction left unmatched. The CDR3 sequence is 16 residues long. CDR3 protein: CASSLLGGGAPDTQYF. DNA for the CDR3: TGTGCCAGCAGCTTATTGGGCGGGGGGGCCCCAGATACGCAGTATTTT.

The CDR3, as DNA: TGTGCCAGCAGCTTGGGGACTAGCAGTTCTACAGATACGCAGTATTTT. It codes for CASSLGTSSSTDTQYF. J is TRBJ2-3 and V is TRBV5-8; 8 bases line up with TRBD2. V gave up 0 bases and J gave up 3 bases; unmatched junction bases: 6. The CDR3 consists of 16 residues. In germline, CDR1 is SGHTS, CDR2 YDEGEE. The entire variable domain, with the rest obtained from reference TRBV5-8 and TRBJ2-3, is as follows: EAGVTQSPTHLIKTRGQQATLRCSPISGHTSVYWYQQALGLGLQFLLWYDEGEERNRGNFPPRFSGRQFPNYSSELNVNALELEDSALYLCASSLGTSSSTDTQYFGPGTRLTVL.

This clone was seen a few times. The chain recombines TRBV6-5 with TRBJ2-1, with D maybe TRBD2 (6 bases). The CDR3 spans 15 residues. Per germline, CDR1 MNHEY and CDR2 SVGAGI. V was shortened by 6 bases and J by 5 bases, with 17 bases between the two germline ends. In DNA, the CDR3 is TGTGCCAGCAGGCGGGACTTAGCCTTCAACAATGAGCAGTTCTTC. Protein sequence: CASRRDLAFNNEQFF.

This chain joins TRBV4-2 and TRBJ2-1; a possible D gene is TRBD2 (6 bases). The CDR3 consists of 16 residues. The germline CDR1 and CDR2 sequences are LGHNA and YNFKEQ. Trimming stripped 3 bases from V and 0 bases from J, with 12 bases between. The CDR3 DNA reads TGTGCCAGCAGCCAGGGGACTTACACCTCCTACAATGAGCAGTTCTTC. Protein product: CASSQGTYTSYNEQFF.

V is TRBV21-1 and J is TRBJ1-1; the table calls TRBD1, which could not be checked here. TRBV21-1 is shown as a pseudogene. CDR3 length: 16 amino acids. Here the CDR3 DNA reads TGTGCCAGCAGCACAAGGACAGGGGGCGTAAACACTGAAGCTTTCTTT. This codes for CASSTRTGGVNTEAFF.

J is TRBJ2-3 and V is TRBV9; 10 bases map to TRBD1. The V gene's germline CDR1 is SGDLS and CDR2 YYNGEE. V shed 0 bases and J 4 bases; nucleotides not matched to a gene: 5. CDR3 size: 16 residues. CDR3 in DNA: TGTGCCAGCAGCGTAGGGGGACAGGGGTTCGCAGATACGCAGTATTTT. Protein product: CASSVGGQGFADTQYF.

The chain recombines TRBV7-3 with TRBJ2-1, with 8 nucleotides matching TRBD2. The trim removed 4 bases at V and 9 bases at J, leaving 5 bases unmatched. Germline values: CDR1 SGHTA, CDR2 FQGTGA. The CDR3 consists of 13 residues. CDR3 in DNA: TGTGCCAGCAGCTACTCGGGAGGGGCTGAGCAGTTCTTC. Translating it yields CASSYSGGAEQFF.

The chain recombines TRBV19 with TRBJ1-5; no reliable D call. Germline V gene sequence: CDR1 LNHDA, CDR2 SQIVND (reference sequence). This CDR3 contains 15 residues. Trimming removed 1 base from V and 4 bases from J, with 11 bases in between. For the CDR3, the DNA is TGTGCCAGTAGTATAGTTTTTGCAGGTAATCAGCCCCAGCATTTT. Its translation: CASSIVFAGNQPQHF.

V gene TRBV5-1 combines with J gene TRBJ1-1; D is undetermined. Between the trimmed V and J ends, which lost 0 bases and 7 bases, there was a span of 4 bases. Germline CDR1 reads SGHRS; CDR2 reads YFSETQ. The CDR3 sequence is 11 residues long. CDR3 DNA sequence: TGCGCCAGCAGCTTGGACGGTGAAGCTTTCTTT. Its protein product is CASSLDGEAFF.

This clone appeared once. Other DNA sequences within the sample encode an identical CDR3. The rearrangement uses TRBV2 and TRBJ1-1; a possible D gene is TRBD1 (5 bases). The CDR3 covers 13 residues. The germline CDR1 and CDR2 sequences are SNHLY and FYNNEI. V was pared by 6 bases and J by 3 bases, with 11 bases between. CDR3 DNA sequence: TGTGCCAGCAGAGGGCAGGGTTACACTGAAGCTTTCTTT. Protein product: CASRGQGYTEAFF.

This clone was seen only a few times. The J gene is TRBJ1-6, the V gene TRBV6-5, with 9 bases lining up with TRBD1. Losses at the gene ends were 7 bases for V and 7 bases for J; bases not matched to a gene: 2. CDR3 length: 13 residues. From germline, CDR1 is MNHEY and CDR2 SVGAGI. CDR3 protein: CASKDRGNSPLHF. The CDR3 DNA is TGTGCCAGCAAAGACAGGGGGAATTCACCCCTCCACTTT.

The rearrangement uses TRBV7-8 and TRBJ2-3; maybe TRBD1 (5 bases). The CDR3 is 13 amino acids. Germline CDR1 is SGHVS and CDR2 is FQNEAQ. The germline V and J ends were trimmed by 5 bases and 5 bases, with 11 bases remaining between them. The CDR3 spells CASSIRQIDTQYF. CDR3 bases: TGTGCCAGCAGCATCCGACAGATAGATACGCAGTATTTT.

This clone was seen a single time. The V call is TRBV27, the J call TRBJ1-1; TRBD1 matches 9 bases. CDR3 length equals 16 residues. Germline V lookup: CDR1 MNHEY, CDR2 SMNVEV (reference sequence). V shed 6 bases, J shed 1 base, and the junction held 9 bases outside the gene matches. CDR3 region: CASSPSQGAWNTEAFF. DNA for the CDR3: TGTGCCAGCAGCCCTTCACAGGGGGCGTGGAACACTGAAGCTTTCTTT.

The chain combines TRBV4-3 with TRBJ1-5, with TRBD1 as a possible D gene (5 bases). CDR3 length: 19 residues. In germline, CDR1 is LGHNA, CDR2 YSLEER. The V gene lost 0 bases and the J gene lost 0 bases, with 18 bases spanning the gap. The CDR3 DNA follows: TGCGCCAGCAGCCAAGATATCTACGTAGGACATTATAGCAATCAGCCCCAGCATTTT. It is translated as CASSQDIYVGHYSNQPQHF.

The rearrangement joins TRBV30 to TRBJ2-1, with a possible D match to TRBD1 (5 bases). The germline CDR1 and CDR2 sequences are GTSNPN and SVGIG (reference sequence). There are 13 residues in the CDR3. Deletions cut 1 base from V and 4 bases from J, with 8 bases between. CDR3 coding DNA: TGTGCCTGGAGTGAAGGGGTTTACAATGAGCAGTTCTTC. This codes for CAWSEGVYNEQFF.

The chain has TRBV3-1 (or the pseudogene TRBV3-2) and TRBJ1-2; D not certain. The germline gives CDR1 LGHDT, CDR2 YNNKEL (reference sequence). Trimming removed 1 base from V and 1 base from J, with 7 bases in between. This CDR3 spans 14 amino acids. The CDR3 nucleotides are TGTGCCAGCAGCCAAGCCGGGAGTAACTATGGCTACACCTTC. Translated: CASSQAGSNYGYTF.

This chain links TRBV7-2 with TRBJ2-7; tentative D call: TRBD1 (5 bases). V gave up 0 bases and J gave up 2 bases, with 11 bases separating them. This CDR3 contains 15 residues. In germline, CDR1 is SGHTA, CDR2 FQGNSA. CDR3 nucleotides: TGTGCCAGCAGCTTAGCCTTGACAGTGGCCTACGAGCAGTACTTC. Translated: CASSLALTVAYEQYF.

This rearrangement joins TRBV7-2 to TRBJ1-1, with 10 bases that match TRBD1. Trimming took 5 bases from V and 4 from J; bases not matched to a gene: 10. CDR3 length: 16 residues. CDR1 is SGHTA and CDR2 is FQGNSA in the germline V gene. The CDR3 protein is CASSPGQGGSGTEAFF. The CDR3 DNA follows: TGTGCCAGCAGCCCCGGACAGGGGGGATCGGGCACTGAAGCTTTCTTT. The entire variable domain, with the rest obtained from reference TRBV7-2 and TRBJ1-1, is as follows: GAGVSQSPSNKVTEKGKDVELRCDPISGHTALYWYRQSLGQGLEFLIYFQGNSAPDKSGLPSDRFSAERTGGSVSTLTIQRTQQEDSAVYLCASSPGQGGSGTEAFFGQGTRLTVV.

The rearrangement links TRBV28 to TRBJ1-3; D may be TRBD1 (5 bases). V lost 6 bases and J 0 bases, leaving 9 bases between the germline ends. CDR3 size: 14 residues. Germline assignment: CDR1 MDHEN and CDR2 SYDVKM. The CDR3 reads CASRDTSSGNTIYF. The CDR3 coding sequence is TGTGCCAGCAGGGACACGAGCTCTGGAAACACCATATATTTT.

This clone was picked up one time. J is TRBJ2-5 and V is TRBV5-4; 7 positions agree with TRBD2. The CDR3 is 16 amino acids. In germline, CDR1 is SGHNT, CDR2 YYREEE (reference sequence). J gave up 2 bases and V 4 bases, and 11 bases lay outside the gene matches. CDR3 protein: CASSPSQRGPQETQYF. The CDR3 DNA follows: TGTGCCAGCAGCCCCTCTCAGCGGGGCCCGCAAGAGACCCAGTACTTC.

The CDR3 is CASSLRGGGTYEQYV. CDR3 nucleotides: TGTGCCAGCAGCTTAAGGGGGGGCGGTACCTACGAGCAGTACGTC. V usage is TRBV7-2 and J usage is TRBJ2-7; TRBD2 might be the D (7 bases). Germline CDR1 and CDR2: SGHTA and FQGNSA. This CDR3 comprises 15 residues. Trimming removed 2 bases at V and 2 bases at J, with 13 bases between.

J is TRBJ1-1 and V is TRBV19; maybe TRBD1 (6 bases). V was pared by 5 bases and J by 11 bases, with 15 bases between. The CDR3 covers 12 residues. Germline V gene sequence: CDR1 LNHDA, CDR2 SQIVND (reference sequence). DNA for the CDR3: TGTGCCAGTAGTGTGGGGGGGCCGGACGCTTTCTTT. It yields the protein CASSVGGPDAFF.

The chain uses TRBV2 and TRBJ2-4; TRBD1 might be the D (6 bases). Per germline, CDR1 SNHLY and CDR2 FYNNEI. The CDR3 totals 12 residues. V lost 6 bases, J lost 8 bases, and 11 bases lay in between. CDR3: CASRADRDIQYF. The CDR3 DNA follows: TGTGCCAGCAGGGCGGACAGAGACATTCAGTACTTC.

This clone has a single count. V and J are TRBV6-5 and TRBJ1-2; the match to TRBD1 covers 7 bases. The length of the CDR3 is 16 residues. With V trimmed by 2 bases and J by 4 bases, 10 bases remained unmatched. Germline V CDR1 and CDR2: MNHEY, SVGAGI. The CDR3 spells CASSYAQMTGPYGYTF. The CDR3 region has the DNA TGTGCCAGCAGTTACGCCCAGATGACAGGGCCCTATGGCTACACCTTC.

J is TRBJ1-1 and V is TRBV28; D call uncertain. Germline assignment: CDR1 MDHEN and CDR2 SYDVKM. There are 16 residues in the CDR3. Trimming stripped 2 bases from V and 2 bases from J, with 15 bases between. DNA of the CDR3: TGTGCCAGCAGTTTAACTCGATACCGGGGTAACACTGAAGCTTTCTTT. Its translation is CASSLTRYRGNTEAFF.

This clone has just one count. The CDR3 DNA is TGTGCCAGCAGTTACACCGTACCGGGACAGGGAATATCCGAGCAGTACTTC. Translating it yields CASSYTVPGQGISEQYF. V and J are TRBV6-2 or TRBV6-3 and TRBJ2-7; 9 bases map to TRBD1. This CDR3 is built from 17 residues. V dropped 2 bases and J dropped 6; count of bases not matched to a gene: 14. Germline V gene data show CDR1 as MNHEY and CDR2 as SVGEGT.

The J gene is TRBJ1-2, the V gene TRBV12-3 or TRBV12-4, with unresolved D. Between the trimmed V and J ends, which lost 1 base and 8 bases, there was a span of 11 bases. The CDR3 consists of 13 residues. This CDR3 is CASSLGADGGYTF. CDR3 sequence (DNA): TGTGCCAGCAGTTTAGGGGCAGATGGGGGCTACACCTTC.

The CDR3 is CASSSGQGLYEQYV. Here the CDR3 DNA reads TGTGCCAGCAGCTCGGGACAGGGGCTATACGAGCAGTACGTC. This sequence joins TRBV7-3 and TRBJ2-7; 10 nucleotides line up with TRBD1. Looked up from germline, CDR1 is SGHTA and CDR2 is FQGTGA. V was clipped by 4 bases and J by 4 bases; unmatched bases: 4. The CDR3 loop spans 14 amino acids.

The rearrangement links TRBV5-1 to TRBJ1-2; D is unresolved. Between the trimmed V and J ends, which lost 4 bases and 1 base, there was a span of 8 bases. This CDR3 is built from 13 residues. The germline CDR1 and CDR2 sequences are SGHRS and YFSETQ. The CDR3, as DNA: TGCGCCAGCAGCCTGAGATTTAACTATGGCTACACCTTC. Protein product: CASSLRFNYGYTF.

The V and J genes are TRBV28 and TRBJ1-5, with 7 bases aligning to TRBD1. The CDR3 covers 16 residues. J was trimmed by 7 bases and V by 4 bases; bases with no gene match: 13. Germline V gene lookup returns CDR1 MDHEN and CDR2 SYDVKM. The DNA for the CDR3 is TGTGCCAGCAGTTCGGGGGCGAGGGGGCTCGGGCAGCCCCAGCATTTT. It codes for CASSSGARGLGQPQHF.

This sequence joins TRBV7-3 and TRBJ2-1, with 12 bases matching TRBD2. Germline V CDR1 and CDR2: SGHTA, FQGTGA. The V gene end was trimmed by 4 bases and the J gene end by 1 base; junction bases not matched to a gene: 5. This CDR3 contains 17 residues. The chain's CDR3 is CASSSTSGGTSYNEQFF. CDR3 DNA: TGTGCCAGCAGCTCGACTAGCGGGGGAACTTCCTACAATGAGCAGTTCTTC.

The chain has TRBV18 and TRBJ2-7, with D uncertain. The V gene's germline CDR1 is KGHSH and CDR2 LQKENI. This CDR3 has 14 residues. V lost 2 bases, J lost 4 bases, and 12 bases lay in between. As DNA, the CDR3 is TGTGCCAGCTCACCAACCCCGGGTGGGTACGAGCAGTACTTC. As protein: CASSPTPGGYEQYF.